These 6 T cell receptor beta chains share one sample of origin, sequenced in a study of blood T cells in healthy people across ages. The second PCR ran about 7 to 12 cycles with a sample-barcoded 5' primer and J-beta primers. TCRdb passed the 5' RACE reads through MiXCR, listing each CDR3 protein once. This sample carries more than 650,000 distinct CDR3 sequences, about a fifth of them seen once, and the ten largest clones take about 22%. Sample: blood. The receptors come from a man in his 70s in good health.

This clonotype was recorded many times. The rearrangement joins TRBV25-1 to TRBJ2-4; tentative D call: TRBD1 (7 bases). Per the germline V gene, CDR1 is MGHDK and CDR2 is SYGVNS. The CDR3 extends over 14 amino acids. The germline V and J ends were trimmed by 5 bases and 6 bases, with 14 bases remaining between them. The chain's CDR3 is CASSNPGGGNIQYF. Written as DNA, the CDR3 is TGTGCCAGCAGTAATCCAGGGGGAGGAAACATTCAGTACTTC.

This clonotype was seen a handful of times. The V and J genes are TRBV29-1 and TRBJ2-7, with D unclear. The CDR3 sequence is 12 residues long. V was shortened by 3 bases and J by 7 bases, with 13 bases between the two germline ends. Per germline, CDR1 SQVTM and CDR2 ANQGSEA. The CDR3 sequence is CSVESRVGEQYF. CDR3 nucleotides: TGCAGCGTTGAGTCTCGGGTGGGAGAGCAGTACTTC.

The chain uses TRBV10-1 and TRBJ2-3; 7 bases align to TRBD2. V lost 3 bases, J lost 0 bases, and 6 bases stayed unmatched. Per the germline V gene, CDR1 is WNHNN and CDR2 is SYGVQD (reference sequence). The CDR3 sequence is 16 residues long. The CDR3 spells CASSESSGESTDTQYF. CDR3 nucleotides: TGCGCCAGCAGTGAATCCAGCGGGGAGAGCACAGATACGCAGTATTTT.

As to this clonotype: Relative to the germline gene, one junction end is altered; a read error may explain this. This chain uses TRBV7-2 with TRBJ2-3; D is perhaps TRBD2 (6 bases). CDR1 and CDR2 (germline): SGHTA, FQGNSA. This CDR3 has 13 residues. CDR3 protein: CVSSSGLGDTQYF. The CDR3 nucleotides read TGTGTCAGCAGCTCGGGACTTGGTGATACGCAGTATTTT.

This chain uses TRBV12-3 or TRBV12-4 with TRBJ1-2; maybe TRBD1 (5 bases). Deletions cut 1 base from V and 10 bases from J, with 22 bases between. The CDR3 runs 16 residues. This CDR3 is CASSLDGLRGASAYTF. The DNA of the CDR3 is TGTGCCAGCAGTTTAGACGGTTTGAGGGGCGCTTCCGCCTACACCTTC.

This clonotype has just a few counts. The chain joins TRBV20-1 to TRBJ2-1; D might be TRBD1 (6 bases). Trimming removed 3 bases from V and 3 bases from J, with 12 bases in between. The CDR3 length is 14 residues. Germline loops: CDR1 DFQATT, CDR2 SNEGSKA (reference sequence). The CDR3, as DNA: TGCAGTGCTAGTTCAGGGACATACTACAATGAGCAGTTCTTC. It specifies CSASSGTYYNEQFF.